The 5 T cell receptor beta chains listed next were all sequenced from one sample in a study of T-cell memory formation after mild COVID-19. TCRdb analysed the 5' RACE reads with MiXCR anew, one entry per CDR3 protein. Of about 110,000 distinct CDR3 sequences in the sample, 9.5% to 15% were seen once. Sequencing was done on a sample of PBMCs or a T cell subset sorted from them (not recorded which). These TCRs come from an adult woman who had mild COVID-19 (a few samples of this study predate the infection). Cell type and time point are not known.

This clonotype has a handful of counts. The chain uses TRBV12-3 or TRBV12-4 and TRBJ2-2; D may be TRBD1 (6 bases). V shed 10 bases and J shed 3 bases, with 12 bases lying between them. The CDR3 runs to 13 residues. The CDR3 DNA is TGTGCCACCCTACAGGGATACACCGGGGAGCTGTTTTTT. Its protein is CATLQGYTGELFF.

This chain uses TRBV5-1 with TRBJ2-3; 8 nucleotides line up with TRBD1. V shed 5 bases, J shed 1 base, and the junction held 3 bases outside the gene matches. Germline V gene data show CDR1 as SGHRS and CDR2 as YFSETQ. The CDR3 has 14 amino acids. The CDR3 protein is CASRPGQGTDTQYF. DNA of the CDR3: TGCGCCAGCAGGCCGGGACAGGGCACAGATACGCAGTATTTT.

This clonotype was seen more than once but under ten times. This rearrangement joins TRBV12-3 or TRBV12-4 to TRBJ2-7; no definite D call. Trimming shortened V by 5 bases and J by 2 bases, and 16 bases separated the two germline ends. The CDR3 spans 15 residues. CDR3 sequence (DNA): TGTGCCAGCAGTCTGAAGACCTCATGGCCCTACGAGCAGTACTTC. The encoded protein is CASSLKTSWPYEQYF.

In its sample, this clonotype was seen many times. The V call is TRBV7-9, the J call TRBJ2-1; 7 bases are shared with TRBD1. V shed 2 bases and J 7 bases; nucleotides not matched to a gene: 2. Germline V gene lookup returns CDR1 SEHNR and CDR2 FQNEAQ (reference sequence). The CDR3 runs to 13 residues. Written as DNA, the CDR3 is TGTGCCAGCAGCTTATACAGGGGAAATGAGCAGTTCTTC. This sequence encodes CASSLYRGNEQFF.

This clonotype appeared once. J is TRBJ2-7 and V is TRBV20-1, with 7 bases fitting TRBD2. The CDR3 extends over 17 amino acids. V shed 2 bases, J shed 7 bases, and the junction held 20 bases outside the gene matches. The V gene's germline CDR1 is DFQATT and CDR2 SNEGSKA (reference sequence). The CDR3 region has the DNA TGCAGTGCTAGACCCGACGGAGGAACTAGCGCCTGTGGGGAGCAGTACTTC. As protein: CSARPDGGTSACGEQYF.